These 30 T cell receptor beta chains were all obtained from the same sample, sequenced in a study of post-analysis software for immune sequencing data (dated by TCRdb to about 2015). Library construction relied on PCR. Sequencing took place on an Illumina HiSeq 2500. Unique molecular identifiers were incorporated into TCR beta cDNA libraries to reduce PCR and sequencing biases. In TCRdb, the public reads were trimmed at Q25 with fastp and aligned with MiXCR, with productive beta chains retained. Each record represents a unique CDR3 protein, reported with the most common genes and DNA among its rows. Present in this sample are a few hundred thousand distinct CDR3 sequences, approximately 33% of which were seen just once. Of the sample, 13% falls within the top ten clones. What the authors observed across the whole study: Significantly higher frequencies in patients than in controls were found for about five TRBV segments, including TRBV5-6, TRBV5-1 and TRBV20-1.

For these receptors, no antigen is known. Sample: blood. The receptors were sampled from a girl aged 5 to 17 with multiple sclerosis.

This sequence joins TRBV19 and TRBJ2-5; TRBD2 matches 14 bases. V was pared by 5 bases and J by 4 bases, with 3 bases of the junction left unmatched. This CDR3 region has 15 residues. Germline V lookup: CDR1 LNHDA, CDR2 SQIVND (reference sequence). The CDR3 DNA sequence: TGTGCCAGTAGTGGGACTAGCGGGGGAGGAGAGACCCAGTACTTC. Amino acid sequence: CASSGTSGGGETQYF.

This clonotype turned up a few times. This chain uses TRBV5-1 with TRBJ2-7, with a possible D match to TRBD2 (5 bases). Trimming left V 7 bases short and J 0 bases short, with 8 bases between. The CDR3 runs to 12 residues. Germline V lookup: CDR1 SGHRS, CDR2 YFSETQ. The CDR3 is CASAEDSYEQYF. The CDR3 nucleotides read TGCGCCAGCGCGGAGGACTCCTACGAGCAGTACTTC.

This clonotype was seen only a few times. The DNA for the CDR3 is TGCAGCGTTGAGGGACCTGGAGAATCCTACGAGCAGTACTTC. The encoded protein is CSVEGPGESYEQYF. This chain connects TRBV29-1 to TRBJ2-7; either TRBD1 or TRBD2 may supply D (5 bases each). The CDR3 contains 14 residues. Trimming shortened V by 3 bases and J by 1 base, and 13 bases separated the two germline ends. Per germline, CDR1 SQVTM and CDR2 ANQGSEA.

This clonotype was detected once. V usage is TRBV12-3 or TRBV12-4 and J usage is TRBJ2-2, with D unresolved. Trimming shortened V by 8 bases and J by 0 bases, and 7 bases separated the two germline ends. This CDR3 is built from 13 residues. The CDR3 bases are TGTGCCAGCCTGGCTGCGAACACCGGGGAGCTGTTTTTT. It encodes CASLAANTGELFF.

This clonotype was found a few times. The V and J genes are TRBV12-5 and TRBJ2-1, with D possibly matching TRBD2 (6 bases). The ends were cut back, 5 bases at V and 5 bases at J, with 16 bases in the middle. The CDR3 sequence is 15 residues long. Germline V gene data show CDR1 as LGHNT and CDR2 as FRNRAP. CDR3 nucleotides: TGTGCTAGTGGTCCCCCCCTTTGGGGGGACAATGAGCAGTTCTTC. This sequence encodes CASGPPLWGDNEQFF. Using reference TRBV12-5 and TRBJ2-1 for the parts outside the CDR3, the full variable domain is DARVTQTPRHKVTEMGQEVTMRCQPILGHNTVFWYRQTMMQGLELLAYFRNRAPLDDSGMPKDRFSAEMPDATLATLKIQPSEPRDSAVYFCASGPPLWGDNEQFFGPGTRLTVL.

Only a few counts were recorded for this clonotype. The chain couples TRBV7-8 to TRBJ2-5; D is unclear. Germline CDR1 is SGHVS and CDR2 is FQNEAQ. V lost 6 bases and J 5 bases, leaving 16 bases between the germline ends. CDR3 length: 14 amino acids. DNA for the CDR3: TGTGCCAGCAGTTCCCGTAGGGTCAGGGAGACCCAGTACTTC. Its protein is CASSSRRVRETQYF.

The chain combines TRBV7-9 with TRBJ2-7, with TRBD2 as a possible D gene (5 bases). Germline lookup yields CDR1 SEHNR and CDR2 FQNEAQ (reference sequence). This CDR3 has 16 residues. The V gene lost 3 bases and the J gene lost 2 bases, with 17 bases spanning the gap. DNA of the CDR3: TGTGCCAGCAGCTTGGAGGTAGCGAGGGCCACCTACGAGCAGTACTTC. This codes for CASSLEVARATYEQYF. Based on the CDR3 plus reference TRBV7-9 and TRBJ2-7, the full variable domain is DTGVSQNPRHKITKRGQNVTFRCDPISEHNRLYWYRQTLGQGPEFLTYFQNEAQLEKSRLLSDRFSAERPKGSFSTLEIQRTEQGDSAMYLCASSLEVARATYEQYFGPGTRLTVT.

This clonotype was found a few times. The chain links TRBV5-1 to TRBJ1-1, with 10 bases fitting TRBD1. The length of the CDR3 is 14 residues. V shed 7 bases and J 7 bases; nucleotides not matched to a gene: 10. Looked up from germline, CDR1 is SGHRS and CDR2 is YFSETQ. CDR3 protein: CASGSGQGHVEAFF. CDR3 DNA sequence: TGCGCCAGCGGCTCGGGACAGGGGCACGTTGAAGCTTTCTTT.

This chain joins TRBV4-1 and TRBJ2-7; 11 nucleotides agree with TRBD2. CDR1 and CDR2 (germline): MGHRA, YSYEKL. The CDR3 extends over 17 amino acids. V shed 3 bases, J shed 1 base, and the junction held 8 bases outside the gene matches. The CDR3 is CASSQRLAGGLSYEQYF. The CDR3, as DNA: TGCGCCAGCAGCCAGAGGCTAGCGGGGGGCCTTTCCTACGAGCAGTACTTC.

This clonotype came up a few times. The CDR3 protein is CATSRVGQERETQYF. CDR3 sequence (DNA): TGTGCCACCAGCAGAGTTGGACAGGAGAGGGAGACCCAGTACTTC. The J gene is TRBJ2-5, the V gene TRBV15; 7 bases fit TRBD1. From germline, CDR1 is LNHNV and CDR2 YYDKDF (reference sequence). This CDR3 is 15 amino acids long. The junction had 7 bases not matched to a gene; V was cut back by 1 base and J by 5 bases.

This clonotype came up a few times. The chain uses TRBV30 and TRBJ1-4; D is undetermined. There are 13 residues in the CDR3. The ends were cut back, 3 bases at V and 8 bases at J, with 13 bases in the middle. The germline CDR1 and CDR2 sequences are GTSNPN and SVGIG (reference sequence). The CDR3, as DNA: TGTGCCTGGAGAGTGGCGGGTATCGAAAAACTGTTTTTT. Amino acid sequence: CAWRVAGIEKLFF.

The CDR3: CASSHLYEQYF. The CDR3 nucleotides are TGTGCCAGCAGCCATCTATACGAGCAGTACTTC. This rearrangement joins TRBV7-2 to TRBJ2-7; D uncertain. The CDR3 consists of 11 residues. Germline values: CDR1 SGHTA, CDR2 FQGNSA. The V end was cut by 5 bases, the J end by 4 bases, with 6 bases between.

The chain recombines TRBV24-1 with TRBJ1-2; D gene uncertain. The V gene lost 5 bases and the J gene lost 8 bases, with 14 bases spanning the gap. The CDR3 has 13 amino acids. Germline CDR1 reads KGHDR; CDR2 reads SFDVKD. In DNA form, the CDR3 reads TGTGCCACCAGTGCCCCCGCAACGGGCGGCTACACCTTC. Translated: CATSAPATGGYTF.

The chain joins TRBV6-5 to TRBJ2-1, with 9 bases that match TRBD2. V was clipped by 2 bases and J by 10 bases; unmatched bases: 6. Germline V gene sequence: CDR1 MNHEY, CDR2 SVGAGI. The CDR3 is 14 amino acids. CDR3 nucleotides: TGTGCCAGCAGTTACCGGCGGGGGGGTGCGGAGCAGTTCTTC. Amino acid sequence: CASSYRRGGAEQFF.

This clonotype has a handful of counts. J is TRBJ2-7 and V is TRBV20-1; D may match TRBD1 or TRBD2 (5 bases each). This CDR3 is built from 12 residues. V dropped 6 bases and J dropped 4 bases, with 13 bases sitting between them. The germline V gene has CDR1 DFQATT and CDR2 SNEGSKA (reference sequence). CDR3 bases: TGCAGTGCCCCCGGGGCTATGTACGAGCAGTACTTC. It codes for CSAPGAMYEQYF.

Here the CDR3 reads CSVEVWGLQYF. The CDR3 DNA reads TGCAGCGTTGAAGTGTGGGGGCTGCAGTACTTC. V gene TRBV29-1 combines with J gene TRBJ2-5; D perhaps matches TRBD1 (6 bases). CDR3 length: 11 amino acids. V lost 1 base and J 11 bases, leaving 11 bases between the germline ends. Per the germline V gene, CDR1 is SQVTM and CDR2 is ANQGSEA.

V gene TRBV4-3 combines with J gene TRBJ1-2, with 7 bases that match TRBD1. The CDR3 runs to 15 residues. In germline, CDR1 is LGHNA, CDR2 YSLEER. V lost 1 base and J lost 2; bases outside the gene matches: 4. The CDR3 reads CASSQAGTANYGYTF. As DNA, the CDR3 is TGCGCCAGCAGCCAAGCCGGGACAGCGAACTATGGCTACACCTTC.

J is TRBJ2-3 and V is TRBV6-6, with TRBD2 as a possible D gene (6 bases). V lost 2 bases and J 6 bases, leaving 6 bases between the germline ends. The germline CDR1 and CDR2 sequences are MNHNY and SVGAGI (reference sequence). CDR3 length: 12 residues. The CDR3 DNA reads TGTGCCAGCAGTTACGGGAGGGATACGCAGTATTTT. It yields the protein CASSYGRDTQYF.

This clonotype has more than one count but fewer than ten. The chain employs TRBV9 and TRBJ2-2, with D unresolved. The CDR3 is 17 amino acids. Germline loops: CDR1 SGDLS, CDR2 YYNGEE. The V and J ends lost 0 bases and 1 base respectively, with 13 bases between them. The CDR3 coding sequence is TGTGCCAGCAGCGTAGCGGGCAGCATATTGAACACCGGGGAGCTGTTTTTT. This encodes CASSVAGSILNTGELFF. Full variable domain (rest looked up from reference TRBV9 and TRBJ2-2): DSGVTQTPKHLITATGQRVTLRCSPRSGDLSVYWYQQSLDQGLQFLIQYYNGEERAKGNILERFSAQQFPDLHSELNLSSLELGDSALYFCASSVAGSILNTGELFFGEGSRLTVL.

This chain uses TRBV5-1 with TRBJ1-1, with unresolved D. Germline-derived CDR1 and CDR2 are SGHRS and YFSETQ. V gave up 3 bases and J gave up 6 bases, with 15 bases separating them. The CDR3 is 14 amino acids. The CDR3 reads CASSSGRGRAEAFF. The CDR3 DNA follows: TGCGCCAGCAGCTCAGGACGGGGAAGGGCTGAAGCTTTCTTT.

This sequence joins TRBV28 and TRBJ1-1, with D possibly matching TRBD1 (5 bases). From germline, CDR1 is MDHEN and CDR2 SYDVKM. V was cut by 2 bases and J by 0 bases, with 10 bases left in between. The CDR3 has 15 amino acids. The CDR3: CASSLGHPMNTEAFF. CDR3 nucleotide sequence: TGTGCCAGCAGTTTAGGACACCCCATGAACACTGAAGCTTTCTTT.

A single count supports this clonotype. The chain joins TRBV7-2 to TRBJ2-4; unclear D gene. This CDR3 region has 13 residues. Per the germline V gene, CDR1 is SGHTA and CDR2 is FQGNSA. Trimming shortened V by 5 bases and J by 5 bases, and 10 bases separated the two germline ends. In nucleotides, the CDR3 is TGTGCCAGCAGCGGGGTATTCCAAAACATTCAGTACTTC. This translates into CASSGVFQNIQYF.

This clonotype has a count of ten or more. V is TRBV10-3 and J is TRBJ1-2; 9 bases match TRBD1. Looked up from germline, CDR1 is ENHRY and CDR2 is SYGVKD. The junction had 12 bases not matched to a gene; V was cut back by 0 bases and J by 4 bases. The CDR3 runs to 18 residues. The CDR3 region has the DNA TGTGCCATCAGTGAGTCGAAGGACAGGGGCAGTACCACCTATGGCTACACCTTC. It codes for CAISESKDRGSTTYGYTF.

As for this clonotype: An end of the junction differs from the germline gene, which may be a read error. The V call is TRBV6-5, the J call TRBJ2-5; no definite D call. This CDR3 is built from 13 residues. Germline CDR1 reads MNHEY; CDR2 reads SVGAGI. CDR3 bases: TGTGCCTGCAGTTCCGGGCCCCGGGAGACCCAGTACTTC. It specifies CACSSGPRETQYF.

This clonotype was seen a handful of times. The CDR3 loop reads CASSLQGLSYEQYF. CDR3 nucleotides: TGTGCCAGCAGTTTACAGGGGCTCTCCTACGAGCAGTACTTC. The chain uses TRBV28 and TRBJ2-7, with D possibly TRBD1 on 6 matching bases. The ends were cut back, 2 bases at V and 0 bases at J, with 8 bases in the middle. From germline, CDR1 is MDHEN and CDR2 SYDVKM. The CDR3 contains 14 residues.

The V gene is TRBV7-9, the J gene TRBJ2-5, with no clear D. Germline values: CDR1 SEHNR, CDR2 FQNEAQ (reference sequence). V was shortened by 0 bases and J by 3 bases, with 14 bases between the two germline ends. This CDR3 is 16 amino acids long. CDR3 sequence: CASSLALSGFKETQYF. The CDR3, as DNA: TGTGCCAGCAGCTTAGCGCTTTCCGGCTTTAAAGAGACCCAGTACTTC.

In this sample, this clonotype turned up many times. This chain's CDR3 is CASSFARSNTQYF. The CDR3 DNA reads as TGTGCCAGCAGCTTCGCCCGCTCCAATACGCAGTATTTT. The chain uses TRBV7-3 and TRBJ2-3; D ambiguous. The CDR3 has 13 amino acids. Germline V CDR1 and CDR2: SGHTA, FQGTGA. V was shortened by 3 bases and J by 7 bases, with 11 bases between the two germline ends.

In its sample, this clonotype was seen a few times. The genes are TRBV27 and TRBJ2-3; TRBD2 aligns across 8 bases. Germline assignment: CDR1 MNHEY and CDR2 SMNVEV (reference sequence). This CDR3 is 16 amino acids long. The V gene end was trimmed by 5 bases and the J gene end by 1 base; junction bases not matched to a gene: 8. As DNA, the CDR3 is TGTGCCAGCAGTCCCTCCGGAGCGGGGGGCACAGATACGCAGTATTTT. This codes for CASSPSGAGGTDTQYF.

The chain is built from TRBV29-1 and TRBJ2-2; D call uncertain. In germline, CDR1 is SQVTM, CDR2 ANQGSEA. Deletions cut 5 bases from V and 3 bases from J, with 16 bases between. The CDR3 extends over 15 amino acids. CDR3 region: CSVTPLRVDTGELFF. The CDR3 nucleotides read TGCAGCGTTACCCCTCTTAGGGTGGACACCGGGGAGCTGTTTTTT.

The chain uses TRBV24-1 and TRBJ1-1, with 10 bases lining up with TRBD1. The CDR3 totals 13 residues. After removal of 7 bases from V and 7 bases from J, the junction contained 5 bases not matched to a gene. CDR1 is KGHDR, CDR2 SFDVKD, per germline. The CDR3 bases are TGTGCCACCAGGGGACAGGGGCTCGGTGAAGCTTTCTTT. This sequence encodes CATRGQGLGEAFF.